These 23 T cell receptor beta chains came from one sample sequenced in a study of T-cell reconstitution after alpha-beta-depleted transplantation in children. Using unique molecular identifiers, the investigators prepared the TCRbeta library. Using its own MiXCR run on the PCR reads, TCRdb lists one record per CDR3 protein. Among approximately 250,000 distinct CDR3 sequences listed, 9.7% were seen once. The sequencing here drew on PBMCs from the stem cell graft donor, taken from the stem cell graft. These receptors were taken from a human donor who donated a stem cell graft to a child with SCID.

J is TRBJ2-5 and V is TRBV5-4, with D possibly being TRBD1 (5 bases). From germline, CDR1 is SGHNT and CDR2 YYREEE (reference sequence). This CDR3 has 15 amino acids. The ends were cut back, 4 bases at V and 1 base at J, with 14 bases in the middle. The CDR3 loop reads CASSVQSGAQETQYF. In nucleotides, the CDR3 is TGTGCCAGCAGCGTCCAGAGTGGGGCCCAAGAGACCCAGTACTTC.

This clonotype came up many times. This rearrangement joins TRBV5-6 to TRBJ1-6; tentatively, D is TRBD1 (5 bases). Trimming stripped 0 bases from V and 9 bases from J, with 13 bases between. The CDR3 has 15 amino acids. The germline V gene has CDR1 SGHDT and CDR2 YYEEEE. The CDR3 protein is CASSLGDASGSPLHF. For the CDR3, the DNA is TGTGCCAGCAGCTTGGGGGACGCTTCGGGTTCACCCCTCCACTTT.

This clonotype was counted ten times or more. In DNA, the CDR3 is TGTGCCAGCAGCTTAGCATGGGACAGGGGGCCGGCTGAAGCTTTCTTT. Amino acid sequence: CASSLAWDRGPAEAFF. The J gene is TRBJ1-1, the V gene TRBV7-2; 12 bases match TRBD1. The CDR3 loop spans 16 amino acids. V lost 0 bases, J lost 6 bases, and 5 bases stayed unmatched. Looked up from germline, CDR1 is SGHTA and CDR2 is FQGNSA.

The table lists this clonotype with many counts. The rearrangement uses TRBV20-1 and TRBJ2-3, with 7 positions matching TRBD2. CDR3 length equals 18 residues. V lost 3 bases to trimming and J lost 0 bases; unmatched junction nucleotides: 15. Looked up from germline, CDR1 is DFQATT and CDR2 is SNEGSKA (reference sequence). CDR3 DNA sequence: TGCAGTGCTAGTGAAGGGACGGGGGGACCGGCTAGCACAGATACGCAGTATTTT. This gives the protein CSASEGTGGPASTDTQYF.

Ten or more counts support this clonotype. This chain uses TRBV6-1 with TRBJ1-1, with D tentatively TRBD1 (6 bases). The V gene lost 0 bases and the J gene lost 5 bases, with 10 bases spanning the gap. The CDR3 loop spans 14 amino acids. The germline CDR1 and CDR2 sequences are MNHNS and SASEGT. CDR3 amino acids: CASSEAIGGTEAFF. CDR3 nucleotides: TGTGCCAGCAGTGAAGCAATAGGGGGTACTGAAGCTTTCTTT.

The chain has TRBV18 and TRBJ1-4, with TRBD1 matching over 9 bases. The V gene end was trimmed by 2 bases and the J gene end by 6 bases; junction bases not matched to a gene: 4. The CDR3 loop spans 15 amino acids. From germline, CDR1 is KGHSH and CDR2 LQKENI. The CDR3: CASSPTGTGYEKLFF. CDR3 sequence (DNA): TGTGCCAGCTCACCAACGGGGACAGGGTATGAAAAACTGTTTTTT.

The table lists this clonotype with many counts. This chain connects TRBV5-1 to TRBJ2-2; 9 bases are shared with TRBD2. V trimming: 2 bases; J trimming: 1 base; junction bases outside the gene matches: 6. The germline gives CDR1 SGHRS, CDR2 YFSETQ. This CDR3 contains 17 residues. CDR3 bases: TGCGCCAGCAGCTTCGGCAGCGGGGGGCAGAACACCGGGGAGCTGTTTTTT. Protein product: CASSFGSGGQNTGELFF.

This clonotype was observed a single time. The junction differs from germline at one of its ends, possibly a read error. The rearrangement links TRBV20-1 to TRBJ1-6; TRBD1 matches 7 bases. Germline assignment: CDR1 DFQATT and CDR2 SNEGSKA (reference sequence). The CDR3 loop spans 17 amino acids. CDR3 DNA sequence: TGCTGTGCCGGAAGACAGGGAGGGGTCTCCTATAATTCACCCCTCCACTTT. It is translated as CCAGRQGGVSYNSPLHF.

This clonotype was seen a few times. One end of the junction is discordant with germline, which a read error may explain. The chain has TRBV20-1 and TRBJ1-3; tentative D call: TRBD1 (6 bases). From germline, CDR1 is DFQATT and CDR2 SNEGSKA (reference sequence). The length of the CDR3 is 17 residues. The CDR3 loop reads CCAPTGGGASSGNTIYF. CDR3 DNA sequence: TGCTGTGCGCCTACTGGTGGGGGGGCAAGCTCTGGAAACACCATATATTTT.

This clonotype was counted ten times or more. The chain couples TRBV6-5 to TRBJ1-4, with TRBD1 identical over 9 bases. J was trimmed by 2 bases and V by 6 bases; bases with no gene match: 7. Germline CDR1 is MNHEY and CDR2 is SVGAGI. CDR3 size: 16 residues. CDR3 bases: TGTGCCAGCAGGCCACAGGGGGCCGGGACTAATGAAAAACTGTTTTTT. As protein: CASRPQGAGTNEKLFF.

The V and J genes are TRBV27 and TRBJ1-6, with D possibly TRBD1 on 6 matching bases. The V end lost 4 bases, the J end lost 7 bases, and 11 bases lay between the germline ends. Germline CDR1 MNHEY, CDR2 SMNVEV (reference sequence). CDR3 length equals 14 residues. The CDR3: CASSWGQGNSPLHF. In nucleotides, the CDR3 is TGTGCCAGCAGTTGGGGGCAGGGAAATTCACCCCTCCACTTT.

This chain uses TRBV4-1 with TRBJ2-1; a weak D match, TRBD2 (5 bases). Trimming left V 0 bases short and J 9 bases short, with 21 bases between. The length of the CDR3 is 17 residues. Germline V gives CDR1 MGHRA, CDR2 YSYEKL. CDR3 residues: CASSQDSRREPKGEQFF. The CDR3 region has the DNA TGCGCCAGCAGCCAAGACTCGCGAAGGGAGCCTAAGGGTGAGCAGTTCTTC.

This clonotype was seen at least ten times. The J gene is TRBJ2-3, the V gene TRBV4-2; maybe TRBD1 (6 bases). Trimming took off 3 bases at V and 0 bases at J, with 16 bases between the two ends. Looked up from germline, CDR1 is LGHNA and CDR2 is YNFKEQ. This CDR3 has 17 amino acids. The CDR3 here is CASSQEWGQGSTDTQYF. The CDR3 bases are TGTGCCAGCAGCCAGGAATGGGGGCAGGGGAGCACAGATACGCAGTATTTT.

This clonotype was seen ten or more times. V is TRBV20-1 and J is TRBJ1-1; D ambiguous. The V and J ends lost 3 bases and 3 bases respectively, with 8 bases between them. There are 12 residues in the CDR3. Germline CDR1 and CDR2: DFQATT and SNEGSKA (reference sequence). The CDR3: CSARVEDTEAFF. The CDR3 nucleotides are TGCAGTGCTAGGGTAGAGGACACTGAAGCTTTCTTT.

This clonotype was seen many times. The chain has TRBV7-2 and TRBJ2-3, with D possibly TRBD1 on 5 matching bases. V dropped 6 bases and J dropped 4 bases, with 11 bases sitting between them. Germline-derived CDR1 and CDR2 are SGHTA and FQGNSA. This CDR3 is built from 13 residues. CDR3 sequence (DNA): TGTGCCAGCAGTCTCCAGGGTTCAGATACGCAGTATTTT. Protein: CASSLQGSDTQYF.

This clonotype was seen ten or more times. The chain has TRBV7-2 and TRBJ2-7; tentatively, D is TRBD1 or TRBD2 (6 bases each). The ends were cut back, 5 bases at V and 4 bases at J, with 12 bases in the middle. In germline, CDR1 is SGHTA, CDR2 FQGNSA. This CDR3 contains 13 residues. The CDR3 spells CASSHRGAYEQYF. CDR3 in DNA: TGTGCCAGCAGCCATAGGGGGGCGTACGAGCAGTACTTC. Full variable domain (outside the CDR3, taken from reference TRBV7-2 and TRBJ2-7): GAGVSQSPSNKVTEKGKDVELRCDPISGHTALYWYRQSLGQGLEFLIYFQGNSAPDKSGLPSDRFSAERTGGSVSTLTIQRTQQEDSAVYLCASSHRGAYEQYFGPGTRLTVT.

About this clonotype: With a much larger clone just one base away, this may be a read error. The chain couples TRBV11-2 to TRBJ2-5; TRBD2 matches 8 bases. Looked up from germline, CDR1 is SGHAT and CDR2 is FQNNGV. This CDR3 has 16 amino acids. This CDR3 reads CAISLSGSGVQETQYF. As DNA, the CDR3 is TGTGCCATCAGCTTATCGGGTAGCGGGGTCCAAGAGACCCAGTACTTC.

In its sample, this clonotype was seen many times. The chain uses TRBV7-9 and TRBJ2-7, with D possibly being TRBD1 (6 bases). CDR3 length: 13 amino acids. Trimming stripped 5 bases from V and 2 bases from J, with 10 bases between. Germline lookup yields CDR1 SEHNR and CDR2 FQNEAQ (reference sequence). The chain's CDR3 is CASSRQDPYEQYF. In DNA form, the CDR3 reads TGTGCCAGCAGCCGACAGGATCCCTACGAGCAGTACTTC.

This clonotype was counted many times. V gene TRBV18 combines with J gene TRBJ2-3; a weak D match, TRBD1 (6 bases). V lost 2 bases and J lost 0, with 9 bases in between. The CDR3 is 15 amino acids. Germline-derived CDR1 and CDR2 are KGHSH and LQKENI. CDR3 coding DNA: TGTGCCAGCTCACCAGGACAGAGGAGCACAGATACGCAGTATTTT. It specifies CASSPGQRSTDTQYF.

The chain couples TRBV29-1 to TRBJ1-1; D is possibly TRBD1 (6 bases). The CDR3 contains 14 residues. Trimming left V 4 bases short and J 7 bases short, with 19 bases between. Germline CDR1 is SQVTM and CDR2 is ANQGSEA. CDR3 region: CSVVRPQGRSEAFF. The CDR3 DNA reads as TGCAGCGTTGTCCGCCCACAGGGTAGAAGTGAAGCTTTCTTT. Filled out from reference TRBV29-1 and TRBJ1-1, the complete variable domain reads SAVISQKPSRDICQRGTSLTIQCQVDSQVTMMFWYRQQPGQSLTLIATANQGSEATYESGFVIDKFPISRPNLTFSTLTVSNMSPEDSSIYLCSVVRPQGRSEAFFGQGTRLTVV.

This chain links TRBV29-1 with TRBJ2-1; TRBD2 is a possible D gene (6 bases). CDR1 and CDR2 from the germline V gene are SQVTM and ANQGSEA. Deletions cut 5 bases from V and 8 bases from J, with 19 bases between. The CDR3 is 14 residues long. The CDR3 DNA is TGCAGCGTTAGGGGCGGGGCTGGCGTATATGAGCAGTTCTTC. Protein: CSVRGGAGVYEQFF.

This clonotype was counted only a few times. This chain connects TRBV5-1 to TRBJ2-2; no firm D call. Trimming removed 0 bases at V and 5 bases at J, with 8 bases between. The CDR3 has 14 amino acids. The germline V gene has CDR1 SGHRS and CDR2 YFSETQ. The chain's CDR3 is CASSLAGITGELFF. CDR3 coding DNA: TGCGCCAGCAGCTTGGCGGGCATAACCGGGGAGCTGTTTTTT.

The table lists this clonotype with a few counts. The gene calls are TRBV30 and TRBJ2-3; 7 positions agree with TRBD1. J lost 6 bases, V lost 1 base, and 13 bases had no gene match. CDR1 and CDR2 from the germline V gene are GTSNPN and SVGIG (reference sequence). The CDR3 sequence is 16 residues long. CDR3 residues: CAWSGRVQGPGDTQYF. The DNA of the CDR3 is TGTGCCTGGAGTGGCCGAGTACAGGGGCCCGGTGATACGCAGTATTTT.